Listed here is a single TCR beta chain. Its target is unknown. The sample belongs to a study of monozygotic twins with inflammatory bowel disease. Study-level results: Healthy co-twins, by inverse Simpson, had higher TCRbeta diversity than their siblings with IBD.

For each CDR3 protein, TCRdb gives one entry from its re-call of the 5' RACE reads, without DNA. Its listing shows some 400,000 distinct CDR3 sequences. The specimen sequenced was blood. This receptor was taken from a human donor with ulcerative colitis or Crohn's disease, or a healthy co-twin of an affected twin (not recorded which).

The CDR3 protein is CAWSSNSPLHF. This sequence joins TRBV30 and TRBJ1-6. Germline lookup yields CDR1 GTSNPN and CDR2 SVGIG (reference sequence). This CDR3 has 11 amino acids.